The T cell receptor beta chain under discussion was sequenced for a study of Ad26.COV2.S vaccination and SARS-CoV-2 variants. Unmatched junction bases numbered 6, after V lost 6 bases and J lost 3 bases. Germline V CDR1 and CDR2: MNHEY, SVGAGI. CDR3 length: 14 residues. Assay: immunoSEQ multiplex PCR; the TCRdb copy retains only in-frame clones and omits some. The table has more than 85,000 clones, 80% seen once. This clonotype originated in a human donor who had recovered from COVID-19. The sample here was peripheral blood, taken after recovery from COVID-19. The rearrangement joins TRBV6-5 to TRBJ1-1; TRBD1 matches at 8 bases. The CDR3 DNA reads as TGTGCCAGCAGACACCTGGACAGGGACACTGAAGCTTTCTTT. It encodes CASRHLDRDTEAFF.